Listed below are T cell receptor beta chains from one sample, sequenced in a study of blood T cell repertoires in COVID-19. Measured with immunoSEQ multiplex PCR; TCRdb has only the in-frame clones, and not every one. The repertoire includes a few hundred thousand clones, roughly 83% of them detected once, and roughly 4.6% sits in the top ten. Sequencing input: peripheral blood. The receptors shown here come from a man in his sixties who had recovered from COVID-19. The CDR3 runs from the conserved cysteine through the conserved F or W. D genes are given only for firm matches. The size of a clone is reported for some rows only, either as once, few or many, or as a class for expanded clones.

>-|TRBD1|TRBV19|15|TRBJ1-1
CASSTLDRGWGEAFF
TGTGCCAGTAGTACCCTGGACAGGGGGTGGGGTGAAGCTTTCTTT
>-|TRBD1|TRBV7-8|16|TRBJ2-1
CASSLVDRVSYNEQFF
TGTGCCAGCAGCTTAGTGGACAGGGTCTCCTACAATGAGCAGTTCTTC
>few|-|TRBV20-1|16|TRBJ1-2
CSASLQGTGRYYGYTF
TGCAGTGCTAGTTTGCAGGGGACGGGCCGATACTATGGCTACACCTTC
>once|-|TRBV5-4|13|TRBJ1-6
CASSLDPGPPLHF
TGTGCCAGCAGCTTGGATCCAGGCCCACCCCTCCACTTT
>-|-|TRBV4-2|16|TRBJ2-7
CASSQDRGRSSYEQYF
TGTGCCAGCAGCCAAGATCGAGGGAGAAGCTCCTACGAGCAGTACTTC
>-|-|TRBV7-8|13|TRBJ1-1
CASSLALPLEAFF
TGTGCCAGCAGCTTAGCTCTCCCCCTCGAGGCTTTCTTT
>-|-|TRBV15|15|TRBJ1-2
CATSRDIGQIYGYTF
TGTGCCACCAGCAGAGATATAGGACAGATCTATGGCTACACCTTC
>-|TRBD1|TRBV5-1|13|TRBJ2-2
CASGQGNTGELFF
TGCGCCAGCGGACAGGGGAACACCGGGGAGCTGTTTTTT
>-|TRBD1|TRBV15|15|TRBJ2-5
CATSSVDRGRETQYF
TGTGCCACCAGCAGCGTCGACAGGGGACGGGAGACCCAGTACTTC
>-|TRBD1|TRBV3-1/TRBV3-2|13|TRBJ1-2
CASSRVQGQGYTF
TGTGCCAGCAGCCGAGTACAGGGGCAGGGCTACACCTTC
>-|TRBD1|TRBV28|16|TRBJ2-2
CASSLFQGANTGELFF
TGTGCCAGCAGTTTATTCCAGGGGGCGAACACCGGGGAGCTGTTTTTT
>-|-|TRBV2|13|TRBJ2-7
CASSKPDSYEQYF
TGTGCCAGCAGTAAACCCGACAGCTACGAGCAGTACTTC
>-|-|TRBV6-5|14|TRBJ2-5
CASSPGGTWETQYF
TGTGCCAGCTCCCCGGGTGGGACATGGGAGACCCAGTACTTC
>-|TRBD2|TRBV2|15|TRBJ2-1
CASKLTSGGMNEQFF
TGTGCCAGCAAGTTGACTAGCGGGGGTATGAATGAGCAGTTCTTC
>-|TRBD2|TRBV2|14|TRBJ2-1
CASTGTSTTRPQFF
TGTGCCAGCACCGGGACTAGCACCACTCGTCCTCAGTTCTTC
>-|-|TRBV28|13|TRBJ1-2
CASSSPDNYGYTF
TGTGCCAGCAGCTCCCCAGATAACTATGGCTACACCTTC
>-|TRBD1|TRBV6-1|16|TRBJ1-6
CASSELWTGANSPLHF
TGTGCCAGCAGTGAACTGTGGACAGGGGCTAATTCACCCCTCCACTTT
>once|TRBD1|TRBV25-1|16|TRBJ1-1
CASSDSLGQGRTEAFF
TGTGCCAGCAGTGATTCCCTTGGACAGGGGAGGACTGAAGCTTTCTTT
>once|-|TRBV25-1|11|TRBJ1-1
CASTPLREAFF
TGTGCCAGCACGCCGCTGAGAGAAGCTTTCTTT
>-|-|TRBV19|14|TRBJ1-1
CASRYEGANTEAFF
TGTGCCAGTAGGTACGAGGGCGCGAACACTGAAGCTTTCTTT
>-|-|TRBV14|15|TRBJ2-1
CASSLRRSSYNEQFF
TGTGCCAGCAGCCTTCGGCGGAGCTCCTACAATGAGCAGTTCTTC
>-|-|TRBV6-6|15|TRBJ1-2
CASSPPYRDTYGYTF
TGTGCCAGCAGCCCCCCTTATCGAGACACCTATGGCTACACCTTC
>few|-|TRBV7-6|16|TRBJ1-3
CASSQRKQGTGNTIYF
TGTGCCAGCAGCCAACGAAAACAGGGCACTGGAAACACCATATATTTT
>-|-|TRBV19|14|TRBJ1-4
CASRPGATNEKLFF
TGTGCCAGTAGACCGGGTGCAACTAATGAAAAACTGTTTTTT
>many|TRBD2|TRBV29-1|13|TRBJ2-1
CSVAGTSGIEQFF
TGCAGCGTTGCGGGGACTAGCGGGATTGAGCAGTTCTTC
>once|TRBD1|TRBV19|17|TRBJ2-7
CASSATLGTGVPYEQYF
TGTGCCAGTAGTGCGACCCTCGGGACAGGGGTTCCCTACGAGCAGTACTTC
>-|-|TRBV6-5|13|TRBJ2-7
CASSPPGTYEQYF
TGTGCCAGCAGTCCCCCGGGAACCTACGAGCAGTACTTC
>-|-|TRBV11-2|13|TRBJ2-5
CASSFFGEETQYF
TGTGCCAGCAGCTTTTTTGGGGAGGAGACCCAGTACTTC
>-|-|TRBV7-2|13|TRBJ2-1
CASRPPFRSGQFF
TGTGCCAGCCGCCCCCCCTTTCGTAGCGGGCAGTTCTTC
>-|-|TRBV6-1|13|TRBJ1-5
CASSETGYQPQHF
TGTGCCAGCAGTGAAACGGGGTACCAGCCCCAGCATTTT
>-|-|TRBV6-5|14|TRBJ2-7
CASSVPRESYEQYF
TGTGCCAGCAGCGTCCCGCGGGAATCCTACGAGCAGTACTTC
>few|TRBD1|TRBV19|14|TRBJ1-1
CASRRTGGFTEAFF
TGTGCCAGTAGAAGAACAGGGGGCTTCACTGAAGCTTTCTTT
>-|TRBD1|TRBV5-6|15|TRBJ1-2
CASSFQGQGAYGYTF
TGTGCCAGCAGCTTCCAGGGACAGGGGGCGTATGGCTACACCTTC
>-|TRBD2|TRBV24-1|16|TRBJ2-7
CATSDRRLAGSLQQYF
TGTGCCACCAGTGATAGAAGACTAGCGGGAAGTTTGCAGCAGTACTTC